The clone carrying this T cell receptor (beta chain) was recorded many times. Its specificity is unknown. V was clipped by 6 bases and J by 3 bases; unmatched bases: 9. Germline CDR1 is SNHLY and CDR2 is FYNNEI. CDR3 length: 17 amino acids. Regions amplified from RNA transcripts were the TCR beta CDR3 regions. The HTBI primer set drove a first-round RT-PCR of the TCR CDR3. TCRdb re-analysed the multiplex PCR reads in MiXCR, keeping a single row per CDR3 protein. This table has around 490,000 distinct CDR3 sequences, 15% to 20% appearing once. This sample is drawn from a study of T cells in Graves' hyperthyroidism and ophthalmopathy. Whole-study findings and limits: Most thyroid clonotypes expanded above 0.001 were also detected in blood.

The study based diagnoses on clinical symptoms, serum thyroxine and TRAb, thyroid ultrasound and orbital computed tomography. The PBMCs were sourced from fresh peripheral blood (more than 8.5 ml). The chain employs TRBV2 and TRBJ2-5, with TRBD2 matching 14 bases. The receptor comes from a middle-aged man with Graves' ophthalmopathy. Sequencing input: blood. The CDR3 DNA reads TGTGCCAGCAGGGGACTAGCGGGGGTTATCACCAAAGAGACCCAGTACTTC. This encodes CASRGLAGVITKETQYF.